The 10 T cell receptor beta chains below were found in one sample sequenced in a study of vaccination and CD4 T cells after COVID-19. Once obtained from cultured CD4+ T cells, the DNA was sequenced using the Oncomine TCR Beta short-read assay. TCRdb re-called the PCR reads with MiXCR, one entry per CDR3 protein. Here the sample spans 6,500 to 8,000 distinct CDR3 sequences, around 70% being singletons. These TCRs' antigens remain unknown. Noted treatment: roughly 11-day PBMC culture with coronavirus spike peptide pools or control peptides (ViraFEST assay). From the unexposed donor, CD4+ T cells were collected ahead of the COVID-19 pandemic (2011-2018). What was sequenced was CD4+ T cells from blood, cultured in vitro. These receptors came from a human donor in good health.

This clonotype was counted a single time. The CDR3 loop is CSARDAQELNYGYTF. The DNA for the CDR3 is TGCAGTGCTAGAGATGCCCAGGAACTTAACTATGGCTACACCTTC. J is TRBJ1-2 and V is TRBV20-1; no firm D call. The CDR3 is 15 amino acids. Per the germline V gene, CDR1 is DFQATT and CDR2 is SNEGSKA (reference sequence). The germline V and J ends were trimmed by 0 bases and 1 base, with 12 bases remaining between them.

This chain connects TRBV6-1 to TRBJ2-3; 13 nucleotides align to TRBD2. The germline gives CDR1 MNHNS, CDR2 SASEGT. Germline trimming cut 10 bases from V and 2 bases from J; bases unmatched to any gene: 9. CDR3 length: 16 amino acids. The DNA of the CDR3 is TGTGCCACGGGGACTAGCGGGGACCGCAACACAGATACGCAGTATTTT. Its protein is CATGTSGDRNTDTQYF.

This chain uses TRBV20-1 with TRBJ1-1, with TRBD1 identical over 9 bases. Germline CDR1 reads DFQATT; CDR2 reads SNEGSKA (reference sequence). CDR3 length: 13 amino acids. V lost 3 bases to trimming and J lost 8 bases; unmatched junction nucleotides: 7. The CDR3 DNA follows: TGCAGTGCTAGTCGGGGACAGGGTATAGAAGCTTTCTTT. This translates into CSASRGQGIEAFF.

This sequence joins TRBV20-1 and TRBJ1-1; no reliable D call. Germline V gives CDR1 DFQATT, CDR2 SNEGSKA (reference sequence). The CDR3 runs to 12 residues. With 5 bases removed from V and 7 bases from J, the gap between germline ends came to 14 bases. CDR3 residues: CSAELQAHEAFF. The CDR3 coding sequence is TGCAGTGCTGAGCTGCAGGCCCATGAAGCTTTCTTT.

V is TRBV2 and J is TRBJ2-7; D gene uncertain. Deletions cut 4 bases from V and 3 bases from J, with 19 bases between. The CDR3 has 16 amino acids. Looked up from germline, CDR1 is SNHLY and CDR2 is FYNNEI. CDR3 nucleotide sequence: TGTGCCAGCAGTGGTCTGCCATCCATGGGAAACTACGAGCAGTACTTC. Translation: CASSGLPSMGNYEQYF.

The J gene is TRBJ1-2, the V gene TRBV19; D is possibly TRBD1 (6 bases). The germline V gene encodes CDR1 LNHDA and CDR2 SQIVND (reference sequence). This CDR3 comprises 15 residues. V was clipped by 7 bases and J by 4 bases, with 19 bases between them. In DNA form, the CDR3 reads TGTGCCAGTACCACCCTTGAAGGGGGGGCCTATGGCTACACCTTC. Translating it yields CASTTLEGGAYGYTF.

The chain joins TRBV21-1 to TRBJ1-6. TRBV21-1 is a pseudogene locus. The CDR3 consists of 19 residues. CDR3 bases: TGTGCCAGCAGCAACGTCCAGTCGGGGCCCCTCTCCTATAATTCACCCCTCCACTTT. Translated: CASSNVQSGPLSYNSPLHF.

The chain couples TRBV11-2 to TRBJ2-7, with D tentatively TRBD1 (5 bases). This CDR3 comprises 17 residues. V lost 5 bases and J lost 6, with 26 bases in between. From germline, CDR1 is SGHAT and CDR2 FQNNGV. This CDR3 reads CASSPRAGRSLGGEQYF. The CDR3 DNA reads as TGTGCCAGCAGCCCCAGGGCTGGGCGCTCTCTCGGCGGCGAGCAGTACTTC.

The chain recombines TRBV6-1 with TRBJ1-2; no clear D. The CDR3 consists of 17 residues. Germline loops: CDR1 MNHNS, CDR2 SASEGT. V was trimmed by 7 bases and J by 0 bases, leaving 21 bases between them. The DNA of the CDR3 is TGTGCCAGCACCCCTCAGCCGTTGTTTGTGCCTAACTATGGCTACACCTTC. This codes for CASTPQPLFVPNYGYTF.

V and J are TRBV27 and TRBJ1-5; maybe TRBD1 (5 bases). Trimming took off 0 bases at V and 4 bases at J, with 10 bases between the two ends. The germline gives CDR1 MNHEY, CDR2 SMNVEV (reference sequence). The CDR3 runs 15 residues. DNA of the CDR3: TGTGCCAGCAGTTTATCTTTCGGGGCTAATCAGCCCCAGCATTTT. Amino acid sequence: CASSLSFGANQPQHF.